This T cell receptor beta chain was captured in a study of breast tumors, draining lymph nodes, adjacent tissues listed by TCRdb under 2016. In the study overall: TCR beta repertoires were compared across tumor, adjacent nontumor tissue and axillary lymph nodes obtained from breast cancer patients. The study aimed to assess the relationships and possible T-cell exchange between tumor, surrounding tissue and draining lymph node repertoires in human breast cancer.

Reading the germline V gene (reference sequence) gives CDR1 MNHNY and CDR2 SVGAGI. The CDR3, from cysteine to phenylalanine, totals 15 residues. Only CDR3 DNA is held: 45 bases, read in frame from base 1. V lost 6 bases and J lost 2 bases, and the count of bases not matched to a germline gene is 7. As to this clonotype: Its specific antigen is unknown. No qualities accompany the bases; no much larger clone lies one base away.

Sequencing took place on an Illumina HiSeq 2000. TCR beta chain libraries were generated through multiplex PCR amplification. High-throughput sequencing was used to analyze the amplified TCR beta chain products. TCRdb cleaned the public reads at Q25 with fastp, built clones with MiXCR and kept in-frame beta chains. One record per CDR3 amino acid sequence lists the most common genes and DNA. Recorded for this sample are 30,000 to 40,000 distinct CDR3 sequences; just over 35% of them occurred a single time. The ten largest clones represent approximately 10% of the sample. What the study reported, not specific to this receptor: Tumor T-cell repertoires showed less diversity than lymph node repertoires and more diversity than nontumor tissue repertoires, and tumor T-cell repertoires showed preferential V and J gene usage. Tumor and nontumor tissue repertoires were found to be significantly more similar in luminal-like than in basal-like breast cancer. The data were considered consistent with the idea that most tumor T cells come from the lymph node and then expand in tumor tissue. The study presented the conclusion that tumor T cells originate in lymph nodes as consistent with a hypothesis, not as something directly demonstrated.

This sequence was found in a female donor with breast cancer. Some clones in this sample may be carry-over from other donors' samples. Recombination connected TRBV6-6 to TRBJ1-3; 7 central nucleotides agree with TRBD1. The source material was breast tumor tissue. The DNA sequence is as follows: TGTGCCAGCAGCTCGACAGGGCGGACTGGAAACACCATATATTTT. This gives the protein CASSSTGRTGNTIYF.